This TCR beta chain stems from a study of beta chain features in type 1 diabetes. Turning to the study itself: The examined sorted cells totaled around 100 million across samples. Study-level points and caveats: Cells with high TCR expression could be over-represented when cDNA is sequenced. The study found moderately but significantly shorter TCRB CDR3s in all four CD4+ subsets of Type 1 diabetes patients.

The study reverse transcribed the entire isolated RNA, so it sequenced expressed TCRB transcripts. About 3.57 million reads were obtained on average from naive, central memory and regulatory T cell samples. The protocol was immunoSEQ multiplex PCR, while the TCRdb copy is restricted to in-frame clones and leaves out a portion. Of about 38,000 clones in the sample, almost 65% were seen once. About this clone itself: Its antigen is not identified.

Germline values: CDR1 SGDLS, CDR2 YYNGEE. Unmatched junction bases numbered 9, after V lost 0 bases and J lost 4 bases. CDR3 length: 16 residues. This clonotype was obtained from a woman aged 30 to 39 in good health. The rearrangement links TRBV9 to TRBJ2-7, with 8 bases fitting TRBD2. Specimen: Tregs from blood. The CDR3 bases are TGTGCCAGCAGCGTAGTGGGAACTAGCGGCATTTACGAGCAGTACTTC. This gives the protein CASSVVGTSGIYEQYF.